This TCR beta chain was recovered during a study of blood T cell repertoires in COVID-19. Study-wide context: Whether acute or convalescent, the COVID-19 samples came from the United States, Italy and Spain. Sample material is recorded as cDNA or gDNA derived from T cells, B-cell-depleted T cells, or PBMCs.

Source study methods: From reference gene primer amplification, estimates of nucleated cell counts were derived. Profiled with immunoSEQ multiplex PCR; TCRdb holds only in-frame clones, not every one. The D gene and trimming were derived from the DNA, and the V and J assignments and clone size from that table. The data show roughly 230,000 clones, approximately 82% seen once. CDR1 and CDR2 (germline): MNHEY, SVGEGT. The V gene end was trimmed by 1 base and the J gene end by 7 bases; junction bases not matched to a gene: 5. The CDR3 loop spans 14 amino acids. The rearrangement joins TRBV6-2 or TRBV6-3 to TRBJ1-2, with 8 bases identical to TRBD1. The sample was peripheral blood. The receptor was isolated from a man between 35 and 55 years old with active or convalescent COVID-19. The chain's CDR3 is CASSYFDRGVGYTF. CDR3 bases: TGTGCCAGCAGTTACTTCGACAGGGGCGTTGGCTACACCTTC.